This T cell receptor (beta chain) was sequenced during a study of T cells in Graves' hyperthyroidism and ophthalmopathy. The CDR3 extends over 13 amino acids. The V gene's germline CDR1 is SGHTA and CDR2 FQGTGA. RNA transcripts gave rise to amplified TCR beta CDR3 regions. Using the HTBI primer set, a first-round RT-PCR was run on the TCR CDR3. Each CDR3 protein is one row after TCRdb ran MiXCR on the multiplex PCR reads. The sample lists approximately 690,000 distinct CDR3 sequences, more than 12% occurring once. V and J are TRBV7-3 and TRBJ2-2, with a weak D call TRBD1 (5 bases). The DNA matches TRBJ1-1 better at its end, which makes the J call doubtful. This receptor was identified in a woman aged 45-59 years with Graves' ophthalmopathy. The sequenced sample was blood. CDR3 residues: CASSPGPLRGAFF. CDR3 in DNA: TGTGCCAGCAGCCCCGGACCCCTAAGGGGAGCTTTCTTT.